This T cell receptor beta chain emerged from a study of T cells expressing NK-cell markers. Study outcomes and limitations: Dominance of the CD3+CD56-NKG2C+ fraction by these clonotypes also held in several donors.

TCRdb reanalyzed the 5' RACE reads and collapses them to one entry per CDR3 protein, without DNA. This listing includes roughly 390,000 distinct CDR3 sequences. Remarks on this clonotype: Its antigen is not identified.

The CDR3 is 15 amino acids. Germline V gene sequence: CDR1 SGDLS, CDR2 YYNGEE. The V and J genes are TRBV9 and TRBJ1-1; TCRdb outputs TRBD1, but without DNA this stays unchecked. The receptor comes from a woman in her forties or fifties in good health. The specimen sequenced was blood T cells: a sorted CD56 or NKG2C T cell subset, CD4+ or CD8+ T cells, or bulk PBMC T cells (not recorded which). The CDR3 sequence is CASRKSGTANTEAFF.